The 18 T cell receptor beta chains given below trace back to one sample, sequenced in a study of cytomegalovirus exposure and HLA in healthy donors. Both 60 Vbeta primers and 13 Jbeta primers went into the PCR. Using immunoSEQ multiplex PCR, the repertoire was profiled, and TCRdb retains in-frame clones only, with some absent. The table shows fewer than 45,000 clones, with almost 70% occurring only once. The source material was PBMCs. The receptors derive from a man aged 35 to 55 in good health and CMV-seronegative.

In this sample, this clone turned up once. V and J are TRBV5-5 and TRBJ2-2; no clear D gene. Trimming left V 3 bases short and J 4 bases short, with 7 bases between. The germline CDR1 and CDR2 sequences are SGHKS and YYEKEE (reference sequence). This CDR3 is 13 amino acids long. The CDR3 DNA reads TGTGCCAGCAGCTCCTTCGTCACCGGGGAGCTGTTTTTT. It is translated as CASSSFVTGELFF.

The chain combines TRBV10-3 with TRBJ2-2, with 9 bases lining up with TRBD1. Looked up from germline, CDR1 is ENHRY and CDR2 is SYGVKD. Germline trimming cut 8 bases from V and 5 bases from J; bases unmatched to any gene: 12. CDR3 length: 16 residues. The CDR3 sequence: CAIGGQGAGSTGELFF. The CDR3 region has the DNA TGTGCCATCGGGGGACAGGGAGCCGGGTCGACCGGGGAGCTGTTTTTT.

This chain connects TRBV6-1 to TRBJ1-2, with D maybe TRBD1 (6 bases). The CDR3 is 13 residues long. Trimming took 6 bases from V and 2 from J, leaving 10 bases between them. Germline loops: CDR1 MNHNS, CDR2 SASEGT. This chain's CDR3 is CASSYRENYGYTF. Here the CDR3 DNA reads TGTGCCAGCAGCTACAGGGAGAACTATGGCTACACCTTC.

This chain uses TRBV4-2 with TRBJ2-6; 9 bases are shared with TRBD2. Looked up from germline, CDR1 is LGHNA and CDR2 is YNFKEQ. The CDR3 contains 19 residues. The ends lost 0 bases at V and 1 base at J; junction bases unmatched: 7. CDR3 bases: TGTGCCAGCAGCCAAGAGAGGACTAGCGTTTCTTCTGGGGCCAACGTCCTGACTTTC. As protein: CASSQERTSVSSGANVLTF.

This clone turned up a few times. The rearrangement uses TRBV2 and TRBJ2-3, with TRBD2 matching over 12 bases. CDR3 length equals 15 residues. The V segment lost 4 bases and the J segment 4 bases; nucleotides outside the gene matches: 3. In germline, CDR1 is SNHLY, CDR2 FYNNEI. The CDR3 nucleotides read TGTGCCAGCAGTGTCTCTAGCGGGGGGGCAGATACGCAGTATTTT. Translated: CASSVSSGGADTQYF.

The chain has TRBV4-3 and TRBJ1-3; 11 positions match TRBD1. This CDR3 contains 17 residues. V shed 3 bases and J 2 bases; nucleotides not matched to a gene: 6. Germline CDR1 and CDR2: LGHNA and YSLEER. The CDR3 nucleotides read TGCGCCAGCAGCCACAGTCCGGGACAGGGGGCTGGAAACACCATATATTTT. It is translated as CASSHSPGQGAGNTIYF.

The chain carries TRBV5-8 and TRBJ1-1; D possibly corresponds to TRBD1 (6 bases). The ends were cut back, 1 base at V and 5 bases at J, with 12 bases in the middle. Germline-derived CDR1 and CDR2 are SGHTS and YDEGEE. This CDR3 is 14 amino acids long. CDR3 amino acids: CASSLLQGTTEAFF. The DNA of the CDR3 is TGTGCCAGCAGCTTGTTACAGGGTACAACTGAAGCTTTCTTT.

The V and J genes are TRBV29-1 and TRBJ2-1; 8 bases map to TRBD1. V was clipped by 3 bases and J by 7 bases; unmatched bases: 8. Germline V gene data show CDR1 as SQVTM and CDR2 as ANQGSEA. CDR3 length equals 14 residues. CDR3 sequence: CSVDGQGAQNEQFF. The CDR3 DNA reads TGCAGCGTTGACGGCCAGGGGGCGCAGAATGAGCAGTTCTTC.

The chain uses TRBV4-3 and TRBJ1-1, with 8 bases that match TRBD1. V dropped 4 bases and J dropped 6; count of bases not matched to a gene: 10. The CDR3 is 15 residues long. CDR1 is LGHNA and CDR2 is YSLEER in the germline V gene. The CDR3 region has the DNA TGCGCCAGCAGCCGGCAGACAGGGGAAATCTCTGAAGCTTTCTTT. Its protein is CASSRQTGEISEAFF.

V is TRBV7-8 and J is TRBJ1-3; 7 positions match TRBD1. After removal of 5 bases from V and 2 bases from J, the junction contained 3 bases not matched to a gene. The CDR3 length is 14 residues. From germline, CDR1 is SGHVS and CDR2 FQNEAQ. The CDR3 loop reads CASSPTGAGNTIYF. For the CDR3, the DNA is TGTGCCAGCAGCCCAACAGGGGCTGGAAACACCATATATTTT.

The gene calls are TRBV18 and TRBJ2-5; D is unresolved. This CDR3 contains 13 residues. Trimming pared 2 bases from V and 5 bases from J, leaving 9 bases between. Germline V CDR1 and CDR2: KGHSH, LQKENI. This CDR3 is CASSPGQGETQYF. CDR3 bases: TGTGCCAGCTCACCAGGGCAAGGCGAGACCCAGTACTTC.

V usage is TRBV28 and J usage is TRBJ1-5, with 7 bases identical to TRBD1. Unmatched junction bases numbered 11, after V lost 5 bases and J lost 4 bases. Germline-derived CDR1 and CDR2 are MDHEN and SYDVKM. The CDR3 extends over 16 amino acids. The CDR3 DNA reads TGTGCCAGCAGTGGGACTGACAGGGCCTTGAATCAGCCCCAGCATTTT. Translation: CASSGTDRALNQPQHF.

The rearrangement uses TRBV6-6 and TRBJ1-2, with TRBD1 identical over 8 bases. After removal of 7 bases from V and 8 bases from J, the junction contained 9 bases not matched to a gene. This CDR3 comprises 13 residues. In germline, CDR1 is MNHNY, CDR2 SVGAGI (reference sequence). The CDR3 nucleotides read TGTGCCAGCACCCCGACAGGGGTATACGGCTACACCTTC. This sequence encodes CASTPTGVYGYTF.

This clone was seen just once. V and J are TRBV30 and TRBJ2-7; possible D gene TRBD1, 6 bases. CDR3 length equals 13 residues. Per the germline V gene, CDR1 is GTSNPN and CDR2 is SVGIG (reference sequence). The V end was cut by 2 bases, the J end by 7 bases, with 15 bases between. The CDR3, as DNA: TGTGCCTGGAGTCCCGACAGGACGAGGGAGCAGTACTTC. This gives the protein CAWSPDRTREQYF. Full variable domain (missing parts from reference TRBV30 and TRBJ2-7): SQTIHQWPATLVQPVGSPLSLECTVEGTSNPNLYWYRQAAGRGLQLLFYSVGIGQISSEVPQNLSASRPQDRQFILSSKKLLLSDSGFYLCAWSPDRTREQYFGPGTRLTVT.

The J gene is TRBJ1-2, the V gene TRBV4-3; 7 bases fit TRBD1. The CDR3 sequence is 16 residues long. CDR1 is LGHNA and CDR2 is YSLEER in the germline V gene. The junction had 9 bases not matched to a gene; V was cut back by 1 base and J by 4 bases. Here the CDR3 reads CASSQARQGPFYGYTF. The CDR3 DNA sequence: TGCGCCAGCAGCCAAGCCCGACAGGGCCCCTTCTATGGCTACACCTTC.

This sequence joins TRBV7-2 and TRBJ2-5, with 10 bases matching TRBD1. The CDR3 has 13 amino acids. Per germline, CDR1 SGHTA and CDR2 FQGNSA. V was clipped by 5 bases and J by 4 bases; unmatched bases: 1. The CDR3 sequence is CASSRDRGETQYF. The CDR3 nucleotides read TGTGCCAGCAGCCGGGACAGGGGAGAGACCCAGTACTTC.

The chain combines TRBV10-3 with TRBJ1-1; D is possibly TRBD1 (5 bases). In germline, CDR1 is ENHRY, CDR2 SYGVKD. The CDR3 has 14 amino acids. V dropped 6 bases and J dropped 2 bases, with 13 bases sitting between them. DNA for the CDR3: TGTGCCATCAGAAAACAGGAGCCCAACACTGAAGCTTTCTTT. This translates into CAIRKQEPNTEAFF.

This clone was picked up a small number of times. The chain joins TRBV2 to TRBJ1-2, with TRBD1 identical over 8 bases. The germline V gene has CDR1 SNHLY and CDR2 FYNNEI. The V and J ends lost 5 bases and 4 bases, in that order; junction bases with no gene match: 3. The CDR3 covers 13 residues. CDR3 sequence reads: CASSRTGSYGYTF. The CDR3 DNA follows: TGTGCCAGCAGTCGGACAGGGAGCTATGGCTACACCTTC.